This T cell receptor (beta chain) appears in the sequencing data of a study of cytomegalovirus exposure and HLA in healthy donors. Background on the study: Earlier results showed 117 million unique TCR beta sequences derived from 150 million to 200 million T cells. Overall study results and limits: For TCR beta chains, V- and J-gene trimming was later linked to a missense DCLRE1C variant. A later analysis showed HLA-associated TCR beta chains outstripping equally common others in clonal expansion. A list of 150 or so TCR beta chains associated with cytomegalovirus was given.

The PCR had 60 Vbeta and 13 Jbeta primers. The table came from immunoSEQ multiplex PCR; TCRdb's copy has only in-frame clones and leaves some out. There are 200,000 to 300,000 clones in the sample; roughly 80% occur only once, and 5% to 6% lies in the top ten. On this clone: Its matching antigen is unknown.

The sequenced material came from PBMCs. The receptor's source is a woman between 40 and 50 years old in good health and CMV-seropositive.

CDR3 loop: CASSQDRLAGVYNEQFF. The DNA for the CDR3 is TGCGCCAGCAGCCAAGACCGACTAGCGGGAGTCTACAATGAGCAGTTCTTC. The chain uses TRBV4-3 and TRBJ2-1; 12 bases agree with TRBD2. V was pared by 0 bases and J by 3 bases, with 3 bases of the junction left unmatched. The germline V gene has CDR1 LGHNA and CDR2 YSLEER. The CDR3 contains 17 residues.